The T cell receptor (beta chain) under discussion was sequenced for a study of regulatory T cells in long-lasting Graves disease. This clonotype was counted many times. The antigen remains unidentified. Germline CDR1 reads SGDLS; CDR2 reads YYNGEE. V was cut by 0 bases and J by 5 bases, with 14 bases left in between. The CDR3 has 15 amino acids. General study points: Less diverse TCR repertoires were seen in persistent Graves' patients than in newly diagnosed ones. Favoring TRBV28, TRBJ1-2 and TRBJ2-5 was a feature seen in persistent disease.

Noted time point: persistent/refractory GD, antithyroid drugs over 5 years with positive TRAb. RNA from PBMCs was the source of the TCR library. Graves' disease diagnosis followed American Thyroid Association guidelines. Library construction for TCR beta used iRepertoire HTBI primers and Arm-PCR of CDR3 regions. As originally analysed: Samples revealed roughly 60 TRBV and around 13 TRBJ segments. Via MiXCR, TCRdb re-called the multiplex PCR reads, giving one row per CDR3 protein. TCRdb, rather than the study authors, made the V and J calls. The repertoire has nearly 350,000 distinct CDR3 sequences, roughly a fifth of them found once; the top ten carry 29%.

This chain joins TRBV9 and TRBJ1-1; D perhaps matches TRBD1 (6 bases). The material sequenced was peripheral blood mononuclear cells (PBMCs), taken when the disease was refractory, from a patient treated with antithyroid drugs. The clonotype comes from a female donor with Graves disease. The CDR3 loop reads CASSVGSQGWTEAFF. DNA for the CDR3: TGTGCCAGCAGCGTAGGTTCGCAGGGGTGGACTGAAGCTTTCTTT.